This T cell receptor beta chain emerged from a study of blood T cell repertoires in COVID-19. Original data processing: Estimates of nucleated cell counts were drawn from the amplification of reference gene primers. The method was immunoSEQ multiplex PCR; TCRdb's version includes in-frame clones alone and lacks a portion of them. The V and J calls and clone size are taken from that table; D and trimming were inferred from the DNA. The sample has more than 110,000 clones, approximately 80% seen once. In germline, CDR1 is SNHLY, CDR2 FYNNEI. The CDR3 runs to 14 residues. Trimming removed 2 bases from V and 1 base from J, with 8 bases in between.

This chain uses TRBV2 with TRBJ2-5, with D unclear. The TCR comes from a woman of 80 years or more with active or convalescent COVID-19. The sample consisted of peripheral blood. CDR3 region: CASSESLIQETQYF. In nucleotides, the CDR3 is TGTGCCAGCAGTGAAAGTCTAATCCAAGAGACCCAGTACTTC.